These 3 T cell receptor beta chains originate from one sample sequenced in a study of blood T cell repertoires in COVID-19. Using immunoSEQ multiplex PCR, the repertoire was profiled, and TCRdb retains in-frame clones only, with some absent. The sample lists 360,000 or so clones; about 88% were seen once. Sequencing input: PBMCs or T cells enriched from blood (not recorded which). These TCRs come from a woman aged 30 to 39 who had recovered from COVID-19.

The V call is TRBV30, the J call TRBJ1-2; D not certain. Deletions cut 3 bases from V and 7 bases from J, with 21 bases between. The CDR3 has 15 residues. In germline, CDR1 is GTSNPN, CDR2 SVGIG (reference sequence). In DNA form, the CDR3 reads TGTGCCTGGAGGCCCCCCACAGCCACGTGGGTTGGCTACACCTTC. Translating it yields CAWRPPTATWVGYTF.

This clone was counted a few times. V usage is TRBV6-5 and J usage is TRBJ2-7; 7 nucleotides line up with TRBD2. The junction had 2 bases not matched to a gene; V was cut back by 2 bases and J by 4 bases. The CDR3 runs 13 residues. Per germline, CDR1 MNHEY and CDR2 SVGAGI. The CDR3 DNA is TGTGCCAGCAGTTACAGGGGAGGGTACGAGCAGTACTTC. Its protein is CASSYRGGYEQYF.

The V and J genes are TRBV5-8 and TRBJ1-3; D gene ambiguous. Germline values: CDR1 SGHTS, CDR2 YDEGEE. This CDR3 has 12 amino acids. The V end lost 5 bases, the J end lost 4 bases, and 7 bases lay between the germline ends. The CDR3 coding sequence is TGTGCCAGCAGGACCGGGGGAAACACCATATATTTT. This sequence encodes CASRTGGNTIYF.